This T cell receptor (beta chain) was found in a study of T cells in Graves' hyperthyroidism and ophthalmopathy. Amplified TCR beta CDR3 regions came from RNA transcripts. First-round RT-PCR targeting the TCR CDR3 was performed with the HTBI primer set. Using its own MiXCR run on the multiplex PCR reads, TCRdb lists one record per CDR3 protein. The sample carries fewer than 600,000 distinct CDR3 sequences, 11% to 15% recorded once. This clonotype showed up many times. The diagnostic basis comprised clinical symptoms, serum thyroxine and TRAb, thyroid ultrasound and orbital computed tomography. The material sequenced was blood. This clonotype was sampled from a middle-aged woman with Graves' hyperthyroidism.

The CDR3 coding sequence is TGTGCCAGCAAAATAGACGGACGGATCAATGAGCAGTTCTTC. Encoded protein: CASKIDGRINEQFF. The chain combines TRBV11-2 with TRBJ2-1; D is ambiguous. CDR3 length: 14 amino acids. In germline, CDR1 is SGHAT, CDR2 FQNNGV. Trimming removed 7 bases at V and 6 bases at J, with 16 bases between. The full variable domain, in which reference TRBV11-2 and TRBJ2-1 provide the parts outside the CDR3, is EAGVAQSPRYKIIEKRQSVAFWCNPISGHATLYWYQQILGQGPKLLIQFQNNGVVDDSQLPKDRFSAERLKGVDSTLKIQPAKLEDSAVYLCASKIDGRINEQFFGPGTRLTVL.